The T cell receptor beta chain under discussion was sequenced for a study of radiotherapy plus CTLA-4 blockade in lung cancer. Study-wide findings and caveats: There was expansion of tumor-derived TCR clones in blood after radiotherapy plus ipilimumab.

For this clone: Its antigen remains unidentified. Other nucleotide sequences in the sample specify the same CDR3.

Profiling relied on immunoSEQ multiplex PCR, and the TCRdb table lists in-frame clones only, not all of them. The table records about 100,000 clones, about four fifths of them present only once. This CDR3 has 12 residues. V was shortened by 6 bases and J by 3 bases, with 8 bases between the two germline ends. The germline V gene has CDR1 SNHLY and CDR2 FYNNEI. The specimen comprised peripheral blood, sampled from a patient treated with radiotherapy plus ipilimumab. The V and J genes are TRBV2 and TRBJ1-2; the D gene is possibly TRBD1 (5 bases). The clonotype originates from a human donor with non-small cell lung cancer who had stable disease on radiotherapy plus ipilimumab. As DNA, the CDR3 is TGTGCCAGCAGCAGGGTCGACTATGGCTACACCTTC. It is translated as CASSRVDYGYTF.